The sequence of this T cell receptor (beta chain) was determined in a study of T cells in tuberculosis. The protocol was immunoSEQ multiplex PCR, while the TCRdb copy is restricted to in-frame clones and leaves out a portion. The sample has some 29,000 clones, around 90% seen once. Losses at the gene ends were 0 bases for V and 10 bases for J; bases not matched to a gene: 8. This CDR3 spans 16 amino acids. Per the germline V gene, CDR1 is LNHNV and CDR2 is YYDKDF (reference sequence). Sample: PBMCs. V gene TRBV15 combines with J gene TRBJ1-6, with 8 bases lining up with TRBD1. The origin of this receptor is a donor aged 10-30 years with latent tuberculosis or without tuberculosis infection. CDR3 loop: CATSRDEGQDVSPLHF. The CDR3 nucleotides are TGTGCCACCAGCAGAGATGAGGGACAGGACGTCTCACCCCTCCACTTT. Full variable domain (missing parts from reference TRBV15 and TRBJ1-6): DAMVIQNPRYQVTQFGKPVTLSCSQTLNHNVMYWYQQKSSQAPKLLFHYYDKDFNNEADTPDNFQSRRPNTSFCFLDIRSPGLGDTAMYLCATSRDEGQDVSPLHFGNGTRLTVT.